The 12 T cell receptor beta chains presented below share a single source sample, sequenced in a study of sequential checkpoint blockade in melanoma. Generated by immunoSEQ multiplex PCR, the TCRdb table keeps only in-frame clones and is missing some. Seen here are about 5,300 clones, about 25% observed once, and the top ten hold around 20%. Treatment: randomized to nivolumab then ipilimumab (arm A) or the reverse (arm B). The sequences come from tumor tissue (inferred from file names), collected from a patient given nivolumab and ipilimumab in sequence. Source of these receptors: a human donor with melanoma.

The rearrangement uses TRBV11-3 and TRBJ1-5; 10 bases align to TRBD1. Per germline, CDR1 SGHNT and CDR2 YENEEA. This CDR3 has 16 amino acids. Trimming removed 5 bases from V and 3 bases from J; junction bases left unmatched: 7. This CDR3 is CASSPRTGGPNQPQHF. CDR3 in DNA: TGTGCCAGCAGCCCCCGGACAGGGGGGCCCAATCAGCCCCAGCATTTT.

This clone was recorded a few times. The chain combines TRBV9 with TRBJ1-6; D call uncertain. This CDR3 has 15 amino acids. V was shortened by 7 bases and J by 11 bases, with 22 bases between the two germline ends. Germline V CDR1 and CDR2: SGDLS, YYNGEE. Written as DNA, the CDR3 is TGTGCCAGCGCCCAGGATGACTCCACAATGGCACCCCTCCACTTT. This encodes CASAQDDSTMAPLHF.

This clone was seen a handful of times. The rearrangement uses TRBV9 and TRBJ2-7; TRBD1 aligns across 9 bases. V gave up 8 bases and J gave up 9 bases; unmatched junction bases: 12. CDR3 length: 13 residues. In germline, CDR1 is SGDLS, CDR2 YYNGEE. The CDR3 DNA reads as TGTGCCAGTACGGGACAGGGAGATTCCGGGCAGTACTTC. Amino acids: CASTGQGDSGQYF.

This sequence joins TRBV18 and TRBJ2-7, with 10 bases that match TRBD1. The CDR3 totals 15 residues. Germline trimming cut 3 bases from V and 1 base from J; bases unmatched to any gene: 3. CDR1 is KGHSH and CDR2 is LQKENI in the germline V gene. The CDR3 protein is CASSPVGQGSYEQYF. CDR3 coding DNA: TGTGCCAGCTCACCGGTGGGACAGGGGTCCTACGAGCAGTACTTC. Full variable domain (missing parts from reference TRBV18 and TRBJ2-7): NAGVMQNPRHLVRRRGQEARLRCSPMKGHSHVYWYRQLPEEGLKFMVYLQKENIIDESGMPKERFSAEFPKEGPSILRIQQVVRGDSAAYFCASSPVGQGSYEQYFGPGTRLTVT.

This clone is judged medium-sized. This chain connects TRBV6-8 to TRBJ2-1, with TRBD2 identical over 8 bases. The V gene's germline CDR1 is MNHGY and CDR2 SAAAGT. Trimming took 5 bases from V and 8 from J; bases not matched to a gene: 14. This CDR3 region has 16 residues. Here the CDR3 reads CASSVSAGGSGDEQFF. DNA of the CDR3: TGTGCCAGCAGTGTCAGCGCGGGGGGCAGTGGGGATGAGCAGTTCTTC.

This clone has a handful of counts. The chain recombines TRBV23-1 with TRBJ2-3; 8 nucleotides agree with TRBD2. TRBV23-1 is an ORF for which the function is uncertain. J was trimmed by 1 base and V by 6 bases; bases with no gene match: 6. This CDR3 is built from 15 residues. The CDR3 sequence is CASSLRGVGTDTQYF. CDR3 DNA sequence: TGCGCCAGCAGCCTGCGGGGGGTGGGCACAGATACGCAGTATTTT.

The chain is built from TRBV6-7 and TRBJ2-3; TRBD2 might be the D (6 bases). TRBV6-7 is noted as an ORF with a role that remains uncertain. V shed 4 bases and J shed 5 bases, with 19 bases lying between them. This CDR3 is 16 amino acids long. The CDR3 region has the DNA TGTGCCAGCAGTTTGACTAGTCCACAAGGGATAGATACGCAGTATTTT. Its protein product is CASSLTSPQGIDTQYF.

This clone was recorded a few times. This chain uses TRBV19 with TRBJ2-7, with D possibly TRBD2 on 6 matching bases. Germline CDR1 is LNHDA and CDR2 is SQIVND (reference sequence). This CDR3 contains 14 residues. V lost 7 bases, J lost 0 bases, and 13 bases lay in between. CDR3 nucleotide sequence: TGTGCCAGTAAAAGGGACTGGAGCTCCTACGAGCAGTACTTC. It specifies CASKRDWSSYEQYF.

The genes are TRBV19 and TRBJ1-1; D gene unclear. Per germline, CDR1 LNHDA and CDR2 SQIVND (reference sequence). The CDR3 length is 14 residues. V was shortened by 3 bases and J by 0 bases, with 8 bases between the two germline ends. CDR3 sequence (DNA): TGTGCCAGTAGTATGAGGAGCATGAACACTGAAGCTTTCTTT. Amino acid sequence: CASSMRSMNTEAFF.

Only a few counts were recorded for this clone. The CDR3 is CASRLGRGGRGRTGTHYEQYF. The CDR3 DNA follows: TGTGCAAGTCGCTTAGGCCGGGGTGGCAGGGGACGGACAGGGACCCACTACGAGCAGTACTTC. The J gene is TRBJ2-7, the V gene TRBV12-2; TRBD1 reflects the table's D call only, with no check against the DNA. TRBV12-2 is designated a pseudogene. The CDR3 has 21 residues.

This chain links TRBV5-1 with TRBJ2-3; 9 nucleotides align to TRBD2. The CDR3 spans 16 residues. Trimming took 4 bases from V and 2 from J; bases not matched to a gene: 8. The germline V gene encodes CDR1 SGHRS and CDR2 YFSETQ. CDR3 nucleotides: TGCGCCAGCAGCCCCAGGAGCGGGGGGATCACAGATACGCAGTATTTT. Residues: CASSPRSGGITDTQYF.

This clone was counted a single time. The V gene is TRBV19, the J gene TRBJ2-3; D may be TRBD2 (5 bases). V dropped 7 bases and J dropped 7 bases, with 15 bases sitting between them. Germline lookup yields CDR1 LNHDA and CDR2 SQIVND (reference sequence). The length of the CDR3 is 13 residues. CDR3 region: CASTPSNNYTQYF. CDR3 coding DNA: TGTGCCAGTACGCCTAGCAACAACTATACGCAGTATTTT. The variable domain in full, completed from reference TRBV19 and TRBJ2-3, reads DGGITQSPKYLFRKEGQNVTLSCEQNLNHDAMYWYRQDPGQGLRLIYYSQIVNDFQKGDIAEGYSVSREKKESFPLTVTSAQKNPTAFYLCASTPSNNYTQYFGPGTRLTVL.